Following are 5 T cell receptor beta chains from one sample sequenced in a study of breast tumors, draining lymph nodes, adjacent tissues. Axillary draining lymph nodes of breast cancer patients supplied the node samples. One entry per CDR3 protein, called by TCRdb with MiXCR from the multiplex PCR reads. This sample has roughly 130,000 distinct CDR3 sequences, with about 30% found just once. The sequenced material came from axillary lymph node tissue. These receptors originate from a female donor with breast cancer. Some clones in this sample may be carry-over from other donors' samples.

About this clonotype itself: A read error may explain this, as a much larger clone is one base away. The chain employs TRBV2 and TRBJ1-1; no clear D. The length of the CDR3 is 15 residues. The V gene lost 6 bases and the J gene lost 3 bases, with 17 bases spanning the gap. CDR1 is SNHLY, CDR2 FYNNEI, per germline. Written as DNA, the CDR3 is TGTGCCAGCAGAGAAAGGAATCTACGACACACTGAAGCTTTCTTT. Translating it yields CASRERNLRHTEAFF.

In its sample, this clonotype was seen a few times. The chain recombines TRBV5-6 with TRBJ2-3; TRBD2 might be the D (6 bases). The CDR3 contains 15 residues. The ends were cut back, 2 bases at V and 4 bases at J, with 14 bases in the middle. Germline values: CDR1 SGHDT, CDR2 YYEEEE. The CDR3 spells CASSLRGAVADTQYF. The CDR3 bases are TGTGCCAGCAGCTTACGCGGGGCGGTCGCAGATACGCAGTATTTT.

This clonotype showed up many times. The chain recombines TRBV6-1 with TRBJ1-5, with a weak D call TRBD1 (6 bases). The CDR3 is 14 residues long. Germline V lookup: CDR1 MNHNS, CDR2 SASEGT. Trimming pared 7 bases from V and 6 bases from J, leaving 16 bases between. CDR3 loop: CASMLQGIGQPQHF. The DNA of the CDR3 is TGTGCCAGCATGCTACAGGGTATAGGTCAGCCCCAGCATTTT.

Details on this clonotype: A junction end diverges from the germline sequence, so it may reflect a read error. The chain couples TRBV6-6 to TRBJ2-6; TRBD1 is a possible D gene (5 bases). The CDR3 contains 20 residues. The V gene's germline CDR1 is MNHNY and CDR2 SVGAGI (reference sequence). CDR3 sequence (DNA): TGTGCCAGCAGTCACTCTCATGTCCCCTGGGGCCTCTCTGGGGCCAACGTCCTGACTTTC. Translating gives CASSHSHVPWGLSGANVLTF.

A remark on this clonotype: A much larger clone lies a single base off, so this may be a read error. This CDR3 is missing its conserved last phenylalanine or tryptophan, likely due to a read error. The V and J genes are TRBV4-2 and TRBJ2-2, with 7 bases fitting TRBD2. Germline V gene data show CDR1 as LGHNA and CDR2 as YNFKEQ. This CDR3 comprises 15 residues. V was pared by 1 base and J by 6 bases, with 5 bases of the junction left unmatched. For the CDR3, the DNA is TGTGCCAGCAGCCAAGCGGGACTAATACCCGGGGAGCTGTTTTCT. This encodes CASSQAGLIPGELFS.